This TCR beta chain emerged from a study of Ad26.COV2.S vaccination and SARS-CoV-2 variants. The assay was immunoSEQ multiplex PCR, and TCRdb's table has in-frame clones only and misses some. The sample shows roughly 140,000 clones, 86% of them seen only once. Findings and limits, study-wide: It was vaccine recipients, not placebo recipients, who had the higher spike-specific TCR breadth.

This clone was picked up one time. The antigen is unknown. Germline V gene data show CDR1 as MNHEY and CDR2 as SVGAGI. The CDR3 sequence is 11 residues long. V was trimmed by 5 bases and J by 4 bases, leaving 5 bases between them. This sample comprised peripheral blood, obtained after recovery from COVID-19. V is TRBV6-5 and J is TRBJ1-2; no clear D gene. The source is a human donor who had recovered from COVID-19. CDR3 nucleotides: TGTGCCAGCAGTCCCTTCTATGGCTACACCTTC. This sequence encodes CASSPFYGYTF.